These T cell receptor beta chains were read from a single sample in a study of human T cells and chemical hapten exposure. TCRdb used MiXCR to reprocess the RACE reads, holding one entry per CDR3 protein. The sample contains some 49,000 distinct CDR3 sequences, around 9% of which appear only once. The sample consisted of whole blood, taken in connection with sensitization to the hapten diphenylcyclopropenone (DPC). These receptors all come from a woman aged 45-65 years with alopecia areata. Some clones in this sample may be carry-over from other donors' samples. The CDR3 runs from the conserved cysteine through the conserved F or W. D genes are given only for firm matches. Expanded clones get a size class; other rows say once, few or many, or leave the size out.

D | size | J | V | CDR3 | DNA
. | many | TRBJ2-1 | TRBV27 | CASSWKGGYNEQFF | TGTGCCAGCAGTTGGAAGGGGGGGTACAATGAGCAGTTCTTC
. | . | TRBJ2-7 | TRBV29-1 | CSVVTIGAAYEQYF | TGCAGCGTTGTAACCATAGGGGCAGCCTACGAGCAGTACTTC
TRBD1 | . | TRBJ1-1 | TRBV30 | CAWSGQGGTEAFF | TGTGCCTGGAGTGGACAGGGAGGGACTGAAGCTTTCTTT
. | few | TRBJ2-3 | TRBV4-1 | CASSPAGHLTDTQYF | TGCGCCAGCAGCCCAGCTGGACACCTCACAGATACGCAGTATTTT
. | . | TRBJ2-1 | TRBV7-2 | CASSLDRGGYNEQFF | TGTGCCAGCAGCTTAGATCGTGGCGGCTACAATGAGCAGTTCTTC
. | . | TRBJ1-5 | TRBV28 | CASSPRVGNQPQHF | TGTGCCAGCAGTCCCCGCGTGGGCAATCAGCCCCAGCATTTT
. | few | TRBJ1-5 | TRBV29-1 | CSVAGATNQPQHF | TGCAGCGTGGCCGGGGCTACCAATCAGCCCCAGCATTTT
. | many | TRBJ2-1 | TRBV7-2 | CASSPGPQEQFF | TGTGCCAGCAGCCCCGGGCCTCAGGAGCAGTTCTTC
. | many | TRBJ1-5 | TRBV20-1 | CSARAGGDNQPQHF | TGCAGTGCTAGAGCGGGAGGGGACAACCAGCCCCAGCATTTT
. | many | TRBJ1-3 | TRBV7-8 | CASTPRGFGNTIYF | TGTGCCAGCACCCCCCGGGGGTTCGGAAACACCATATATTTT
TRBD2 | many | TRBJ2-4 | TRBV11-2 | CASSLVTLAGMTKNIQYF | TGTGCCAGCAGCTTAGTTACGCTAGCGGGAATGACCAAAAACATTCAGTACTTC
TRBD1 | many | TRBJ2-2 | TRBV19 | CASTLTGGSGELFF | TGTGCCAGTACTCTGACAGGGGGATCCGGGGAGCTGTTTTTT
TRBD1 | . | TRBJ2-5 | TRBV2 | CASSEEQGDQETQYF | TGTGCCAGCAGTGAAGAACAGGGGGACCAAGAGACCCAGTACTTC
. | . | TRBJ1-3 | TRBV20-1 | CSARMANTIYF | TGCAGTGCTAGAATGGCCAACACCATATATTTT
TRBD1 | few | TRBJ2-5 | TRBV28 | CASTHYRGFQETQYF | TGTGCCAGCACCCATTACAGGGGTTTCCAAGAGACCCAGTACTTC
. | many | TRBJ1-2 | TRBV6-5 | CASSLRDGYGYTF | TGTGCCAGCAGTTTACGTGACGGCTATGGCTACACCTTC
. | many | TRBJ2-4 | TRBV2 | CASSEDGRRAKNIQYF | TGTGCCAGCAGTGAAGATGGGCGACGAGCCAAAAACATTCAGTACTTC
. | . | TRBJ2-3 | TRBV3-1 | CASSHTRDFRRDTQYF | TGTGCCAGCAGCCATACCCGGGACTTTAGACGGGATACGCAGTATTTT
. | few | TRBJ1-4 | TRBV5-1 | CASSLGPGSEKLFF | TGCGCCAGCAGCTTGGGGCCGGGATCTGAAAAACTGTTTTTT
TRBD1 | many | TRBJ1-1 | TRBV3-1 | CASSQGRQGTQAFF | TGTGCCAGCAGCCAAGGTCGACAGGGGACGCAAGCTTTCTTT
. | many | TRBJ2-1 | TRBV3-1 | CASSQAEGAALSYNEQFF | TGTGCCAGCAGCCAAGCTGAAGGGGCGGCCCTCTCCTACAATGAGCAGTTCTTC
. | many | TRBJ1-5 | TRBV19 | CASAPQPHSNQPQHF | TGTGCCAGCGCCCCCCAGCCTCATAGCAATCAGCCCCAGCATTTT
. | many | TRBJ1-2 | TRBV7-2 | CASSRRGYYGYTF | TGTGCCAGCAGCAGGCGGGGCTATTATGGCTACACCTTC
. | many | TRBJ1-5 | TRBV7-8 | CASSLRESSNQPQHF | TGTGCCAGCAGCTTGAGGGAGTCGAGCAATCAGCCCCAGCATTTT
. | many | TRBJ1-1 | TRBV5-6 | CASSPPSGWTEAFF | TGTGCCAGCAGCCCACCATCAGGGTGGACTGAAGCTTTCTTT
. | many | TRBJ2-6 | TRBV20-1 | CSARDQPGANVLTF | TGCAGTGCTAGAGATCAACCGGGGGCCAACGTCCTGACTTTC
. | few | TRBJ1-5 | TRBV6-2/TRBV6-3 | CASRLSTGIGNQPQHF | TGTGCCAGCAGACTTAGTACGGGGATTGGGAATCAGCCCCAGCATTTT
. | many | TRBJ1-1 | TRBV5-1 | CASSRLGGNTEAFF | TGCGCCAGCAGCCGACTTGGGGGCAACACTGAAGCTTTCTTT
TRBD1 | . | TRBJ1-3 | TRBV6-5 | CASSPPRQGVGGNTIYF | TGTGCCAGCAGTCCCCCCCGACAGGGGGTAGGCGGAAACACCATATATTTT
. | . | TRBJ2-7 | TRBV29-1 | CSVETTGSGSGEQYF | TGCAGCGTTGAAACTACAGGCTCTGGCTCGGGGGAGCAGTACTTC
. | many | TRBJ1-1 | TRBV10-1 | CASRESLNTEAFF | TGCGCCAGCAGGGAGAGCCTGAACACTGAAGCTTTCTTT
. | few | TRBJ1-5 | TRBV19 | CASRTGTRYGQPQHF | TGTGCCAGTAGAACCGGGACACGGTACGGTCAGCCCCAGCATTTT
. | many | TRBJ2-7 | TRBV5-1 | CASSLVGHLTYEQYF | TGCGCCAGCAGCTTGGTCGGGCACCTGACCTACGAGCAGTACTTC
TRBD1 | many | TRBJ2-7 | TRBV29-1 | CSGWDRGNYEQYF | TGCAGCGGTTGGGACAGGGGCAACTACGAGCAGTACTTC
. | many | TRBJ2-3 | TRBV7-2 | CASSLLQRGSTDTQYF | TGTGCCAGCAGCTTACTCCAAAGGGGGAGCACAGATACGCAGTATTTT
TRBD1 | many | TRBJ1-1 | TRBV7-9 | CASTLTGGPFSEAFF | TGTGCCAGCACTCTTACAGGGGGGCCCTTTAGTGAAGCTTTCTTT
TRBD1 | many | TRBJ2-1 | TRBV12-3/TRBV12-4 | CASSRTGVEQFF | TGTGCCAGCAGTCGGACAGGGGTGGAGCAGTTCTTC
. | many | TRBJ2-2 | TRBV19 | CASSFGLAGTGELFF | TGTGCCAGTAGTTTCGGGCTGGCCGGCACCGGGGAGCTGTTTTTT
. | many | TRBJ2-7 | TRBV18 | CASSPWRTSSYEQYF | TGTGCCAGCTCTCCTTGGCGGACGAGCTCCTACGAGCAGTACTTC
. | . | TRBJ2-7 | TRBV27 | CASTAIGPRYEQYF | TGTGCCAGCACCGCGATAGGGCCCAGATACGAGCAGTACTTC
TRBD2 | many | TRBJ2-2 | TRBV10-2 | CASSESLGRGTGELFF | TGCGCCAGCAGTGAGTCGTTGGGGAGGGGCACCGGGGAGCTGTTTTTT
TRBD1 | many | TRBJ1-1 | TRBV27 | CASSSGQGYTEAFF | TGTGCCAGCAGTTCGGGACAGGGGTACACTGAAGCTTTCTTT
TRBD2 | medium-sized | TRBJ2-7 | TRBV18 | CASSSTSGRTDEQYF | TGTGCCAGCTCATCGACTAGCGGGAGGACGGACGAGCAGTACTTC